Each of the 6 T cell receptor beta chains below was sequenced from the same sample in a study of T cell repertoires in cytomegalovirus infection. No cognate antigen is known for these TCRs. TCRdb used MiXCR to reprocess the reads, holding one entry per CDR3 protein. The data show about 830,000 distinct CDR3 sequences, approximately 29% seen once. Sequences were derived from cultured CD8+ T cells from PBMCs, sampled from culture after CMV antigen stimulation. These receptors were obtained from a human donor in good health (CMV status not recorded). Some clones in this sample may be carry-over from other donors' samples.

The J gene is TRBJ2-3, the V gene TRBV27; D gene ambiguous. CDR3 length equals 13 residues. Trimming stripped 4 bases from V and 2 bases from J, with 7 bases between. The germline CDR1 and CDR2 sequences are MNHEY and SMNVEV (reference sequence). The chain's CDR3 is CASSWVPTDTQYF. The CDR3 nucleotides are TGTGCCAGCAGTTGGGTACCCACAGATACGCAGTATTTT.

The CDR3 DNA is TGTGCCATCGGGCGGCGTTTGGAAGAAGGGCCCTATGGCTACACCTTC. Translating it yields CAIGRRLEEGPYGYTF. The chain uses TRBV10-3 and TRBJ1-2, with no clear D. This CDR3 contains 16 residues. Trimming shortened V by 8 bases and J by 4 bases, and 23 bases separated the two germline ends. Germline assignment: CDR1 ENHRY and CDR2 SYGVKD.

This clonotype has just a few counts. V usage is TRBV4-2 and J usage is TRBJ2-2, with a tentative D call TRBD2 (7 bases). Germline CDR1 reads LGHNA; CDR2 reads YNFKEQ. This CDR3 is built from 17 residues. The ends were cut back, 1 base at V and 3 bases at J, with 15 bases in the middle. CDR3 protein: CASSQASAGAYTGELFF. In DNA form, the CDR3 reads TGTGCCAGCAGCCAAGCCTCGGCGGGGGCCTACACCGGGGAGCTGTTTTTT.

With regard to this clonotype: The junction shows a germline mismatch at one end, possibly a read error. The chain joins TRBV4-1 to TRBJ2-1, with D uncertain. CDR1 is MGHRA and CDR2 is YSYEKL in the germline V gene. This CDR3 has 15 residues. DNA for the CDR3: TGTGCCAGCAGCCAAGAGGTAGGAACCTACAATGAGCAGTTCTTC. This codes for CASSQEVGTYNEQFF.

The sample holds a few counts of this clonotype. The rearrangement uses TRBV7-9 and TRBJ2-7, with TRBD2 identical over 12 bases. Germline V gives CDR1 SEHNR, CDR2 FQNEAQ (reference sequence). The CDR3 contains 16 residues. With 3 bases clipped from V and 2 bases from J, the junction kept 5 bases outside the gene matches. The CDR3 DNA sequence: TGTGCCAGCAGCTTTACTACTAGCGGGGGGACCTACGAGCAGTACTTC. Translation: CASSFTTSGGTYEQYF.

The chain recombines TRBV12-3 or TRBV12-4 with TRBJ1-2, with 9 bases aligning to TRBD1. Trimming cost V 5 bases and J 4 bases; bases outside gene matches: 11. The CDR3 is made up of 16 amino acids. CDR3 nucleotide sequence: TGTGCCAGCAGTCTCTCCCGGGACAGGGAGTCCTATGGCTACACCTTC. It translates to CASSLSRDRESYGYTF.